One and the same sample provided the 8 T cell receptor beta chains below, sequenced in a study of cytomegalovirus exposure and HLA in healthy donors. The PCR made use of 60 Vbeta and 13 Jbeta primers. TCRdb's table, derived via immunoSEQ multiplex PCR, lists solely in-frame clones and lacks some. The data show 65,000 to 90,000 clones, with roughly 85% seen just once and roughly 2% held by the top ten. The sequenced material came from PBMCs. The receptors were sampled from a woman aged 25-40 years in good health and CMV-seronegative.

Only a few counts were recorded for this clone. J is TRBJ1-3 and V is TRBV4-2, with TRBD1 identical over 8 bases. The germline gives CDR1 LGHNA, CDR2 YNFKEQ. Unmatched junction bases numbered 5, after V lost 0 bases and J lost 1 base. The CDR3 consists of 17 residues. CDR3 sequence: CASSQDSGQGSGNTIYF. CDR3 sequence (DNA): TGTGCCAGCAGCCAAGATTCCGGACAGGGATCTGGAAACACCATATATTTT.

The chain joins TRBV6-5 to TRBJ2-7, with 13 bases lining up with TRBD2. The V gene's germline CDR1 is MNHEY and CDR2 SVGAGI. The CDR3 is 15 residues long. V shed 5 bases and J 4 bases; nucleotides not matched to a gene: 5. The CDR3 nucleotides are TGTGCCAGCAGTCTCCGGACTAGCGGGAGTTACGAGCAGTACTTC. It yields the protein CASSLRTSGSYEQYF.

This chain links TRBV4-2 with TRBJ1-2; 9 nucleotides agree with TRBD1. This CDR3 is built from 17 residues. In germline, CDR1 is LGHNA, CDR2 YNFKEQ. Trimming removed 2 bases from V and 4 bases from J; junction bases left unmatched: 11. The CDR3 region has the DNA TGTGCCAGCAGCCAACCCCCACAGGGGGCGCTGGGCTATGGCTACACCTTC. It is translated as CASSQPPQGALGYGYTF.

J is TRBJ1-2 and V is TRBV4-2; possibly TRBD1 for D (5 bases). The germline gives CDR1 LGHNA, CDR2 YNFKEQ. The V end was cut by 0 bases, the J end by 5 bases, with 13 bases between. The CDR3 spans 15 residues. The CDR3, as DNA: TGTGCCAGCAGCCAAGATAGGGGCAGCACTTATGGCTACACCTTC. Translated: CASSQDRGSTYGYTF.

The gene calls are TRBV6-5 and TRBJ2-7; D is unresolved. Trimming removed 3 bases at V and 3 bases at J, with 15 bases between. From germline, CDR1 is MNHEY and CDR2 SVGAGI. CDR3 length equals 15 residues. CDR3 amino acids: CASSYSGDGRYEQYF. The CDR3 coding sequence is TGTGCCAGCAGTTATTCAGGTGACGGCCGCTACGAGCAGTACTTC.

CDR3 bases: TGTGCCAGCAGCTTTGGCGGGAGTAGGGACGAGCAGTACTTC. It translates to CASSFGGSRDEQYF. The chain combines TRBV7-9 with TRBJ2-7; 7 bases match TRBD2. There are 14 residues in the CDR3. With 3 bases clipped from V and 5 bases from J, the junction kept 7 bases outside the gene matches. CDR1 SEHNR and CDR2 FQNEAQ come from the germline V gene (reference sequence).

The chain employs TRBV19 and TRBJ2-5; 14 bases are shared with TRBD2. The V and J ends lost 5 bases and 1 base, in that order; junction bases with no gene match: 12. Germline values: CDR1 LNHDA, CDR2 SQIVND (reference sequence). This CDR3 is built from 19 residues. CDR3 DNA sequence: TGTGCCAGTAGTCCTAGGGCAGCGGGGACTAGCGGGAGCCAAGAGACCCAGTACTTC. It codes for CASSPRAAGTSGSQETQYF.

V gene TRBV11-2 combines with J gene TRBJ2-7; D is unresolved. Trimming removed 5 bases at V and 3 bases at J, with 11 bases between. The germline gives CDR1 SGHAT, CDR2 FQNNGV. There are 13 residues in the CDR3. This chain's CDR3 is CASSPRLDYEQYF. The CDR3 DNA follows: TGTGCCAGCAGCCCCCGCCTAGACTACGAGCAGTACTTC.